This T cell receptor beta chain was recorded in a study of blood T cell repertoires in COVID-19. Study-level background: Sources were T cells, B-cell-depleted T cells, or PBMCs; the material itself was cDNA or gDNA.

Those enrolled, adults aged 18 to 89 years, came from about two dozen US areas. Participant-reported clinical history was the basis for cohort assignment. Looked up from germline, CDR1 is SGDLS and CDR2 is YYNGEE. The V segment lost 3 bases and the J segment 3 bases; nucleotides outside the gene matches: 10. The CDR3 is 17 amino acids. Original handling: Amplification from reference gene primers served as the basis for estimated nucleated cell counts. Data came from immunoSEQ multiplex PCR; TCRdb stores just in-frame clones and leaves some out. V and J calls and clone size are copied from that table; D and trimming were computed from the DNA. This sample has approximately 50,000 clones, with approximately 80% found just once.

Input material: PBMCs or T cells enriched from blood (not recorded which). The chain employs TRBV9 and TRBJ2-3, with 10 bases that match TRBD2. This sequence originates from a woman aged 50 to 60 with acute COVID-19. CDR3 sequence reads: CASSAQRGGRRTDTQYF. CDR3 bases: TGTGCCAGCAGCGCTCAGCGGGGGGGCAGGAGAACAGATACGCAGTATTTT.